These T cell receptor beta chains were read from a single sample in a study of beta chain features in type 1 diabetes. This table comes from immunoSEQ multiplex PCR, and its TCRdb copy is limited to in-frame clones, with some not included. The sample holds about 160,000 clones, 6.5% to 10% seen once. Sequencing was performed on central memory CD4+ T cells from blood. These receptors were taken from a woman aged 18 to 35 with type 1 diabetes. Each CDR3 is given with its conserved first and last residue. A D gene is named only where the DNA matches it firmly. Size tells how often a clone was seen (once, few, many) or the class of an expanded clone, and some rows leave it out.

J gene,D gene,clone size,V gene,CDR3 DNA,CDR3 protein
TRBJ2-5,.,.,TRBV28,TGTGCCAGCAGCCCCCCCGTCCTAGAGACCCAGTACTTC,CASSPPVLETQYF
TRBJ1-5,.,few,TRBV6-5,TGTGCCAGTGATACAGGGATGGCTCAGCCCCAGCATTTT,CASDTGMAQPQHF
TRBJ2-1,.,few,TRBV7-8,TGTGCCAGCAGCTCCAGGACAGATTGGAACTACAATGAGCAGTTCTTC,CASSSRTDWNYNEQFF
TRBJ2-3,.,.,TRBV7-6,TGTGCCAGCAGCTTAACGGTCGACACAGATACGCAGTATTTT,CASSLTVDTDTQYF
TRBJ1-3,TRBD1,.,TRBV7-2,TGTGCCAGCAGCTTACGGGGACAGGGAAACACCATATATTTT,CASSLRGQGNTIYF
TRBJ2-2,.,few,TRBV6-5,TGTGCCAGCAGCCCCGACTCCGGGGAGCTGTTTTTT,CASSPDSGELFF
TRBJ2-1,TRBD2,.,TRBV7-8,TGTGCCAGCAGTTTTAGCGGGAGGGGATACTACAATGAGCAGTTCTTC,CASSFSGRGYYNEQFF
TRBJ2-1,.,.,TRBV6-4,TGTGCCAGCAGCCGATGGAGCTCCTACAATGAGCAGTTCTTC,CASSRWSSYNEQFF
TRBJ2-1,TRBD1,.,TRBV6-5,TGTGCCGTAAGGGGGCTGTCTGAGCAGTTCTTC,CAVRGLSEQFF
TRBJ1-1,.,few,TRBV7-9,TGTGCCAGCAGCTTAGGGTGGGGCGGCACTGAAGCTTTCTTT,CASSLGWGGTEAFF
TRBJ2-1,.,many,TRBV7-2,TGTGCCAGCAGCTTAGGTTTCGGTGAGCAGTTCTTC,CASSLGFGEQFF
TRBJ2-1,.,few,TRBV5-4,TGTGCCAGCAGCTTGGAACAGTACAATGAGCAGTTCTTC,CASSLEQYNEQFF
TRBJ2-7,.,.,TRBV28,TGTGCCAGCAGTTTATTCGTGTACGAGCAGTACTTC,CASSLFVYEQYF
TRBJ2-1,TRBD2,few,TRBV7-2,TGTGCCAGCAGCACAGGCCGGGGGGTTTACAATGAGCAGTTCTTC,CASSTGRGVYNEQFF
TRBJ1-5,.,.,TRBV19,TGTGCCACAAGGGGCGAGGGCAATCAGCCCCAGCATTTT,CATRGEGNQPQHF
TRBJ2-7,.,few,TRBV19,TGTGCCAGTAGTAAAACAGGGCTCTACGAGCAGTACTTC,CASSKTGLYEQYF
TRBJ1-5,.,few,TRBV7-2,TGTGCCAGCAGCTTATTCGGGGTAGGATCAGCCCAGCATTTT,CASSLFGVGSAQHF
TRBJ1-2,TRBD1,.,TRBV27,TGTGCCAGCAGTTTCCCCGGACAGGCCCTGTGGGGCTACACCTTC,CASSFPGQALWGYTF
TRBJ2-2,TRBD2,few,TRBV15,TGTGCCACCAGCAGTTATACTAGCGGGAGGCCCGGGGAGCTGTTTTTT,CATSSYTSGRPGELFF
TRBJ2-5,TRBD2,.,TRBV10-2,TGCGCCAGCAGTACCAAAGCGGGGGTTGGAGAGACCCAGTACTTC,CASSTKAGVGETQYF
TRBJ2-7,.,.,TRBV6-5,TGTGCCAGCGGAAGGGGGTATCACTCCTACGAGCAGTACTTC,CASGRGYHSYEQYF
TRBJ2-5,.,.,TRBV5-1,TGCGCCAGCAGCTTGGCCGCGGGGTACCAAGAGACCCAGTACTTC,CASSLAAGYQETQYF
TRBJ1-2,.,.,TRBV4-1,TGCGCCAGCAGCCAAGATTCGGCGGTGACGAACTATGGCTACACCTTC,CASSQDSAVTNYGYTF
TRBJ1-1,TRBD1,few,TRBV6-5,TGTGCCAGCAGGGGACAGGGACTTATGAACACTGAAGCTTTCTTT,CASRGQGLMNTEAFF
TRBJ2-5,TRBD2,few,TRBV19,TGTGCCAGTATGGAGAGCGGGGGTCGGGAGACCCAGTACTTC,CASMESGGRETQYF
TRBJ2-4,.,many,TRBV19,TGTGCCAGTAGTATGCTAGCGACCATAGCCAAAAACATTCAGTACTTC,CASSMLATIAKNIQYF
TRBJ2-1,TRBD2,.,TRBV11-2,TGTGCCAGCAGCTTAGAGACTAGCGGGAGTTCCTACAATGAGCAGTTCTTC,CASSLETSGSSYNEQFF
TRBJ2-3,.,.,TRBV23-1,TGCGCCAGCAGTCCCCCGATTCTACGGGGTAGAGGTAGCACAGATACGCAGTATTTT,CASSPPILRGRGSTDTQYF
TRBJ2-4,TRBD2,few,TRBV27,TGTGCCAGCAGTTTAACGGGGAGGGGCAAAAACATTCAGTACTTC,CASSLTGRGKNIQYF
TRBJ2-3,.,few,TRBV2,TGTGCCAGCACTCGGGAAGTAGATACGCAGTATTTT,CASTREVDTQYF
TRBJ2-7,.,few,TRBV11-2,TGTGCCAGCAGCTTATTGGGGGGAGACTACGAGCAGTACTTC,CASSLLGGDYEQYF
TRBJ2-3,.,.,TRBV6-5,TGTGCCAGCAGTCACACAGATACGCAGTATTTT,CASSHTDTQYF
TRBJ2-5,.,few,TRBV21-1,TGTGCCAGCGACCTCGATCGGGGGGGACCGTCGGAGACCCAGTACTTC,CASDLDRGGPSETQYF
TRBJ2-1,.,few,TRBV7-3,TGTGCCAGCAGCTTTACCGGAATCGGGGGATACAATGAGCAGTTCTTC,CASSFTGIGGYNEQFF
TRBJ2-2,.,.,TRBV2,TGTGCCAGCTTAAGCGTCGTGAACACCGGGGAGCTGTTTTTT,CASLSVVNTGELFF
TRBJ2-7,TRBD1,.,TRBV7-8,TGTGCCAGCAGCCCAGCCGGGACAGTCTCCTACGAGCAGTACTTC,CASSPAGTVSYEQYF
TRBJ2-1,TRBD1,.,TRBV4-3,TGCGCCAGCAGCCAAATGGGACCGGGACAGACTTACAATGAGCAGTTCTTC,CASSQMGPGQTYNEQFF
TRBJ2-5,TRBD2,few,TRBV11-1,TGTGCCAGCAGCTCCGGGACTAGCGGGGTACAAGAGACCCAGTACTTC,CASSSGTSGVQETQYF
TRBJ2-7,TRBD2,few,TRBV28,TGTGCCAGCAATGGACTAGCGGGAGATTTTTCCTACGAGCAGTACTTC,CASNGLAGDFSYEQYF
TRBJ2-7,TRBD2,.,TRBV4-3,TGCGCCAGCAGCCGAGGACTAGCGGGAGAGCCTATGTACGAGCAGTACTTC,CASSRGLAGEPMYEQYF
TRBJ2-3,TRBD2,.,TRBV28,TGTGCCAGCAGTTTTACGGGAGGATTGACAGATACGCAGTATTTT,CASSFTGGLTDTQYF
TRBJ2-4,TRBD1,.,TRBV4-3,TGCGCCAGCAGCAGACAGGGTTCAGCCAAAAACATTCAGTACTTC,CASSRQGSAKNIQYF
TRBJ1-1,.,.,TRBV5-1,TGCGCCAGCAGAGACGGGATTGGAGCTTTCTTT,CASRDGIGAFF
TRBJ1-2,.,few,TRBV28,TGTGCCAGCAGGCCCACAGGTAGCGGCTATGGCTACACCTTC,CASRPTGSGYGYTF
TRBJ2-3,.,few,TRBV25-1,TGTGCCAGCACCAACACAGTCACGCAGTATTTT,CASTNTVTQYF
TRBJ2-6,TRBD1,few,TRBV4-1,TGCGCCAGCAGCGAGGGACAGGGATCCTCTGGGGCCAACGTCCTGACTTTC,CASSEGQGSSGANVLTF
TRBJ1-2,.,few,TRBV29-1,TGCAGCGTTGATTTTGCAGCTGGAGGCTATGGCTACACCTTC,CSVDFAAGGYGYTF
TRBJ1-2,.,few,TRBV2,TGTGCCAGCAGTAGGGGGAACTATGGCTACACCTTC,CASSRGNYGYTF
TRBJ1-1,.,few,TRBV18,TGTGCCAGCTCACCACAAGGGGGAGACACTGAAGCTTTCTTT,CASSPQGGDTEAFF
TRBJ1-2,.,few,TRBV25-1,TGTGCCAGCAGTTTAGGGGGGGGAGGCTACACCTTC,CASSLGGGGYTF
TRBJ2-3,TRBD2,.,TRBV9,TGTGCCAGCAGCGTTAGCGGGAGTTTTGCAGATACGCAGTATTTT,CASSVSGSFADTQYF
TRBJ2-2,TRBD2,.,TRBV2,TGTGCCAGCAGGGATACTAGCGGGACCGGGGAGCTGTTTTTT,CASRDTSGTGELFF
TRBJ2-5,TRBD1,few,TRBV16,TGTGCCAGCAGCGCGACAGGGTCTGAGACCCAGTACTTC,CASSATGSETQYF
TRBJ1-1,TRBD1,.,TRBV7-8,TGTGCCAGCAGCTGGGGACAGATCACTGAAGCTTTCTTT,CASSWGQITEAFF